This T cell receptor beta chain emerged from a study of CD8 T cells in ankylosing spondylitis. The sample holds many counts of this clonotype. The antigen is not known. Study-level results: Earlier authors reported some of these motif variants in reactive arthritis synovial fluid and blood.

TCRdb reprocessed the 5' RACE reads via MiXCR and lists one record per CDR3 protein. The table lists roughly 180,000 distinct CDR3 sequences, under 15% of them singletons. The germline V gene encodes CDR1 DFQATT and CDR2 SNEGSKA (reference sequence). The CDR3 consists of 9 residues. The sequence came from a female donor with ankylosing spondylitis or in good health (not recorded which). The chain combines TRBV20-1 with TRBJ1-1; D is unresolved. The sequencing input was blood, either unsorted or a sorted T cell fraction (not recorded which). In nucleotides, the CDR3 is TGCACCCAGTTCCCTGAAGCTTTCTTT. Protein sequence: CTQFPEAFF.